The next 11 T cell receptor beta chains were all read from a single sample in a study of a mutant IDH1 vaccine in newly diagnosed glioma. These TCRs are of unknown antigen specificity. Time point given: week 47, end of study. Doses consisted of 300 ug of mutant IDH1 20-mer peptide each, paired with topical imiquimod. Measured with immunoSEQ multiplex PCR; TCRdb has only the in-frame clones, and not every one. The repertoire includes about 84,000 clones, more than 80% of them detected once, and 5% to 6.5% sits in the top ten. This specimen was PBMCs, taken from a glioma patient whose treatment included an IDH1 peptide vaccine. The origin of the receptors is a middle-aged man with glioma.

The rearrangement links TRBV11-1 to TRBJ2-1; TRBD2 matches 8 bases. From germline, CDR1 is SGHAT and CDR2 FQDESV (reference sequence). The CDR3 sequence is 17 residues long. With V trimmed by 5 bases and J by 0 bases, 9 bases remained unmatched. Here the CDR3 reads CASSPTSGGLSYNEQFF. CDR3 coding DNA: TGTGCCAGCAGCCCAACTAGCGGAGGACTCTCCTACAATGAGCAGTTCTTC.

This clone was observed a handful of times. The chain uses TRBV30 and TRBJ1-1, with D tentatively TRBD1 (6 bases). The CDR3 is 14 residues long. Germline CDR1 GTSNPN, CDR2 SVGIG (reference sequence). Trimming took off 8 bases at V and 3 bases at J, with 19 bases between the two ends. The CDR3 is CAGKVRGAHTEAFF. In DNA form, the CDR3 reads TGTGCCGGGAAAGTCCGGGGGGCGCACACTGAAGCTTTCTTT.

The chain uses TRBV7-9 and TRBJ1-1; D is unresolved. The CDR3 runs to 14 residues. The ends were cut back, 5 bases at V and 2 bases at J, with 12 bases in the middle. From germline, CDR1 is SEHNR and CDR2 FQNEAQ (reference sequence). The CDR3 loop is CASSGRNLNTEAFF. Written as DNA, the CDR3 is TGTGCCAGCAGCGGACGGAATCTCAACACTGAAGCTTTCTTT. The whole variable domain, filled in from reference TRBV7-9 and TRBJ1-1, reads DTGVSQNPRHKITKRGQNVTFRCDPISEHNRLYWYRQTLGQGPEFLTYFQNEAQLEKSRLLSDRFSAERPKGSFSTLEIQRTEQGDSAMYLCASSGRNLNTEAFFGQGTRLTVV.

This chain uses TRBV5-1 with TRBJ1-4; no definite D call. CDR3 length: 16 residues. Trimming left V 7 bases short and J 0 bases short, with 16 bases between. CDR1 and CDR2 from the germline V gene are SGHRS and YFSETQ. The CDR3 loop reads CASRPQWTATNEKLFF. The CDR3 nucleotides read TGCGCCAGCCGCCCCCAATGGACCGCAACTAATGAAAAACTGTTTTTT.

The J gene is TRBJ1-5, the V gene TRBV18; D is possibly TRBD1 (5 bases). V lost 3 bases, J lost 4 bases, and 10 bases lay in between. The CDR3 runs to 14 residues. The germline gives CDR1 KGHSH, CDR2 LQKENI. The CDR3 DNA reads TGTGCCAGCTCACCGACCTCAGGGAATCAGCCCCAGCATTTT. It codes for CASSPTSGNQPQHF.

In this sample, this clone turned up once. The chain employs TRBV9 and TRBJ2-7; D not certain. The germline CDR1 and CDR2 sequences are SGDLS and YYNGEE. V lost 3 bases and J lost 0, with 10 bases in between. The length of the CDR3 is 14 residues. CDR3 sequence (DNA): TGTGCCAGCAGCGCCGACGGGTACTCCTACGAGCAGTACTTC. It is translated as CASSADGYSYEQYF. Together with reference TRBV9 and TRBJ2-7, the CDR3 gives the full variable domain: DSGVTQTPKHLITATGQRVTLRCSPRSGDLSVYWYQQSLDQGLQFLIQYYNGEERAKGNILERFSAQQFPDLHSELNLSSLELGDSALYFCASSADGYSYEQYFGPGTRLTVT.

The rearrangement joins TRBV4-2 to TRBJ2-5; a possible D gene is TRBD2 (5 bases). CDR3 length: 16 residues. CDR1 and CDR2 from the germline V gene are LGHNA and YNFKEQ. V was trimmed by 3 bases and J by 4 bases, leaving 18 bases between them. CDR3 protein: CASSHRVGERGETQYF. The CDR3, as DNA: TGTGCCAGCAGCCACCGCGTCGGGGAGAGAGGAGAGACCCAGTACTTC.

The chain is built from TRBV6-5 and TRBJ2-3; 9 bases match TRBD2. The germline gives CDR1 MNHEY, CDR2 SVGAGI. The CDR3 is 16 residues long. With 2 bases clipped from V and 5 bases from J, the junction kept 8 bases outside the gene matches. The CDR3 sequence: CASSYLAGGPGDTQYF. The CDR3 coding sequence is TGTGCCAGCAGTTACCTCGCGGGAGGGCCGGGAGATACGCAGTATTTT.

This clone was detected only once. The J gene is TRBJ2-3, the V gene TRBV28, with 8 bases matching TRBD2. With V trimmed by 5 bases and J by 1 base, 8 bases remained unmatched. This CDR3 comprises 16 residues. Germline loops: CDR1 MDHEN, CDR2 SYDVKM. For the CDR3, the DNA is TGTGCCAGCAGTAGCCTAGCGGGTTGGGGCACAGATACGCAGTATTTT. Its protein product is CASSSLAGWGTDTQYF.

The chain has TRBV27 and TRBJ1-1, with 9 bases identical to TRBD1. Trimming at V came to 4 bases and at J to 5 bases, leaving 8 bases not matched to a gene. Germline V gene sequence: CDR1 MNHEY, CDR2 SMNVEV (reference sequence). The CDR3 extends over 15 amino acids. The CDR3 loop is CASSSLQGAWTEAFF. CDR3 in DNA: TGTGCCAGCAGTTCTCTACAGGGGGCATGGACTGAAGCTTTCTTT.

The chain combines TRBV6-4 with TRBJ2-2; D is unclear. The V end was cut by 5 bases, the J end by 4 bases, with 20 bases between. Germline values: CDR1 MRHNA, CDR2 SNTAGT. This CDR3 comprises 17 residues. Written as DNA, the CDR3 is TGTGCCAGCAGTCCCCGGGCCGCCACTCTTCCCACCGGGGAGCTGTTTTTT. This translates into CASSPRAATLPTGELFF.